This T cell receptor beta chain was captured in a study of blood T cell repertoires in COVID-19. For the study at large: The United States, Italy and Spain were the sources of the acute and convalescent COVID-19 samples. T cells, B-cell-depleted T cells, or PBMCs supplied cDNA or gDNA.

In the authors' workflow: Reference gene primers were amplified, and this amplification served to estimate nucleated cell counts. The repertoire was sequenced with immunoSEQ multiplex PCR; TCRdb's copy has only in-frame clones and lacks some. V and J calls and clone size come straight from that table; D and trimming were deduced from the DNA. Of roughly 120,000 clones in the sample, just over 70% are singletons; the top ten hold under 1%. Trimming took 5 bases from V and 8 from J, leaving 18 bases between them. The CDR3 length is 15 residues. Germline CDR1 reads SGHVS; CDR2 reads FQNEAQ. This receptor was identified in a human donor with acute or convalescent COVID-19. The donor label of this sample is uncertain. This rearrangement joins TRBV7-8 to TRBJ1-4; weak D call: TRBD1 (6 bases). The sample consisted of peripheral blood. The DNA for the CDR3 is TGTGCCAGCAGCCAGTTAGGGGGAGCGGGGGAAAAACTGTTTTTT. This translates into CASSQLGGAGEKLFF.